This is a list of T cell receptor beta chains from one sample in a study of cytomegalovirus exposure and HLA in healthy donors. Data came from immunoSEQ multiplex PCR; TCRdb stores just in-frame clones and leaves some out. The table records 100,000 to 130,000 clones, roughly three quarters of them present only once. The sequenced sample was PBMCs. These receptors originate from a man between 18 and 35 years old in good health and CMV-seronegative. Both conserved end residues are part of each CDR3. Each record gives: J gene, V gene, clone size, D gene, CDR3 DNA, CDR3 protein. A D gene is named only where the DNA matches it firmly. Not every row has a clone size; where given, it reads once, few, many or a size class.

J gene: TRBJ1-4; V gene: TRBV9; clone size: NA; D gene: TRBD1; CDR3 DNA: TGTGCCAGCAGCGGCCGGGACAGGGGTCGTGAAAAACTGTTTTTT; CDR3 protein: CASSGRDRGREKLFF
J gene: TRBJ2-1; V gene: TRBV19; clone size: NA; D gene: TRBD2; CDR3 DNA: TGTGCCAGTAGTATAGGCACTAGCGGGGCGTATGAGCAGTTCTTC; CDR3 protein: CASSIGTSGAYEQFF
J gene: TRBJ1-6; V gene: TRBV18; clone size: NA; D gene: NA; CDR3 DNA: TGTGCCAGCTCACCAAAGAGGGATAATTCACCCCTCCACTTT; CDR3 protein: CASSPKRDNSPLHF
J gene: TRBJ1-4; V gene: TRBV9; clone size: NA; D gene: NA; CDR3 DNA: TGTGCCAGCAGCGTAGCCAGGGGTCCCGAAAAACTGTTTTTT; CDR3 protein: CASSVARGPEKLFF
J gene: TRBJ1-1; V gene: TRBV5-6; clone size: NA; D gene: NA; CDR3 DNA: TGTGCCAGCAGCTTGGGATCGGCGGTGACTGAAGCTTTCTTT; CDR3 protein: CASSLGSAVTEAFF
J gene: TRBJ2-2; V gene: TRBV27; clone size: NA; D gene: NA; CDR3 DNA: TGTGCCAGCAGTTTCGGGGGTAGGGAGCTGTTTTTT; CDR3 protein: CASSFGGRELFF
J gene: TRBJ2-2; V gene: TRBV15; clone size: NA; D gene: NA; CDR3 DNA: TGTGCCACCAGCAGAGTAGGGGCCGGGGAGCTGTTTTTT; CDR3 protein: CATSRVGAGELFF
J gene: TRBJ2-3; V gene: TRBV19; clone size: NA; D gene: NA; CDR3 DNA: TGTGCCAGTAGCCTCGGCCTCGCCGGGGGAGATACGCAGTATTTT; CDR3 protein: CASSLGLAGGDTQYF
J gene: TRBJ1-2; V gene: TRBV2; clone size: NA; D gene: NA; CDR3 DNA: TGTGCCAGCACAGAAGACTATGGCTACACCTTC; CDR3 protein: CASTEDYGYTF
J gene: TRBJ1-5; V gene: TRBV5-1; clone size: NA; D gene: NA; CDR3 DNA: TGCGCCAGCAGCCCAGGACTGGGCGGCAATCAGCCCCAGCATTTT; CDR3 protein: CASSPGLGGNQPQHF
J gene: TRBJ1-2; V gene: TRBV7-2; clone size: NA; D gene: TRBD1; CDR3 DNA: TGTGCCAGCAGCTCCGGGACAGGGCACACCTTC; CDR3 protein: CASSSGTGHTF
J gene: TRBJ2-5; V gene: TRBV7-2; clone size: few; D gene: TRBD2; CDR3 DNA: TGTGCCAGCACCCAGCGGGGGGGCCGTCTTGAGACCCAGTACTTC; CDR3 protein: CASTQRGGRLETQYF
J gene: TRBJ2-7; V gene: TRBV27; clone size: NA; D gene: NA; CDR3 DNA: TGTGCCAGCAGTTTATGGAGGGGACCCTACGAGCAGTACTTC; CDR3 protein: CASSLWRGPYEQYF
J gene: TRBJ2-5; V gene: TRBV6-6; clone size: NA; D gene: TRBD2; CDR3 DNA: TGTGCCAGCAGTTACTCGACTAGCGGGGAGAGCGAGACCCAGTACTTC; CDR3 protein: CASSYSTSGESETQYF
J gene: TRBJ2-2; V gene: TRBV14; clone size: NA; D gene: NA; CDR3 DNA: TGTGCCAGCAGCCCCTCCGGGCGGGCGGGGGCCGGGGCCGGGGAGCTGTTTTTT; CDR3 protein: CASSPSGRAGAGAGELFF
J gene: TRBJ1-5; V gene: TRBV4-3; clone size: few; D gene: TRBD1; CDR3 DNA: TGCGCCAGCAGCCAAGTGGCAGGGGGAGGACAGCCCCAGCATTTT; CDR3 protein: CASSQVAGGGQPQHF
J gene: TRBJ2-2; V gene: TRBV10-3; clone size: NA; D gene: NA; CDR3 DNA: TGTGCCATCACTGGACAGACCCACACCGGGGAGCTGTTTTTT; CDR3 protein: CAITGQTHTGELFF
J gene: TRBJ2-3; V gene: TRBV5-6; clone size: NA; D gene: TRBD1; CDR3 DNA: TGTGCCAGCAGAGGAACAGGGGCGGATACGCAGTATTTT; CDR3 protein: CASRGTGADTQYF
J gene: TRBJ2-4; V gene: TRBV5-1; clone size: few; D gene: TRBD1; CDR3 DNA: TGCGCCAGCAGCTTGGGGGGACAGACGGACATTCAGTACTTC; CDR3 protein: CASSLGGQTDIQYF
J gene: TRBJ1-2; V gene: TRBV25-1; clone size: NA; D gene: NA; CDR3 DNA: TGTGCCAGCAGTGCCACCCTGGGCTGCACCTTC; CDR3 protein: CASSATLGCTF
J gene: TRBJ2-2; V gene: TRBV19; clone size: NA; D gene: NA; CDR3 DNA: TGTGCCAGTAGTCCCCCGGGGGTTAGGGCCGGGGAGCTGTTTTTT; CDR3 protein: CASSPPGVRAGELFF
J gene: TRBJ1-2; V gene: TRBV19; clone size: NA; D gene: NA; CDR3 DNA: TGTGCCAGTACCAGGGATCCCTTCTATGGCTACACCTTC; CDR3 protein: CASTRDPFYGYTF
J gene: TRBJ2-7; V gene: TRBV7-9; clone size: NA; D gene: NA; CDR3 DNA: TGTGCCAGCAGCCCCTCCTCACAGGGTTACGAGCAGTACTTC; CDR3 protein: CASSPSSQGYEQYF